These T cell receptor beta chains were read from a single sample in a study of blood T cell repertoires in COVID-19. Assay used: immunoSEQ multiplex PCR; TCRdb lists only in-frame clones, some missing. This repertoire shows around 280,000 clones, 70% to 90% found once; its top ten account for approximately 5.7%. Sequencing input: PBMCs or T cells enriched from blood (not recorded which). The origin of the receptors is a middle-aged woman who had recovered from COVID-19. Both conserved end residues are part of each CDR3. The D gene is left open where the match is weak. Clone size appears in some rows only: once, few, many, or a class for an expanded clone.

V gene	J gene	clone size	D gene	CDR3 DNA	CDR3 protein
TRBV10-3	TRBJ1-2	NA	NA	TGTGCCATCAGTGAGTCACAGGGTTCGGATGGCTACACCTTC	CAISESQGSDGYTF
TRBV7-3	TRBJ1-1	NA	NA	TGTGCCAGCAGCTTAACAGGCAGGAAGTTCACTGAAGCTTTCTTT	CASSLTGRKFTEAFF
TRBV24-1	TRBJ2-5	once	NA	TGTGCCACCAGTGGGGCAGAAGAGACCCAGTACTTC	CATSGAEETQYF
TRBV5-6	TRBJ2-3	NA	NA	TGTGCCAGCAGCAGCCAAGGGGCAGCCCCTCGGAATACGCAGTATTTT	CASSSQGAAPRNTQYF
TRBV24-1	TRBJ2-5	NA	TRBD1	TGTGCCACCAGTGATAGGGACAGGAGCCAAGAGACCCAGTACTTC	CATSDRDRSQETQYF
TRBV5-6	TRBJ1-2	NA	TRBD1	TGTGCCAGCAGTTTAGACAGGGCCTATGGCTACACCTTC	CASSLDRAYGYTF
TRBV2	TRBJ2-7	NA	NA	TGTGCCAGCAGTGAAGACACCGTCCGCTCCTACGAGCAGTACTTC	CASSEDTVRSYEQYF
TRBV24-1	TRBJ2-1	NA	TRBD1	TGTGCCACACGACAGGGGGCTGAGAATGAGCAGTTCTTC	CATRQGAENEQFF
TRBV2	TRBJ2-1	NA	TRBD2	TGTGCCAGCAGTGATGAAGCGGGATTAGACAATGAGCAGTTCTTC	CASSDEAGLDNEQFF
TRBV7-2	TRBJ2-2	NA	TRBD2	TGTGCCAGCAGCTCACTAGCGGGAGGCACCGGGGAGCTGTTTTTT	CASSSLAGGTGELFF
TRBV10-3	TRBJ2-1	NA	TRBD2	TGTGCCATCAGAGGACTAGCGGGAGCAGGCAATGAGCAGTTCTTC	CAIRGLAGAGNEQFF
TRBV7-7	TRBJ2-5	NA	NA	TGTGCTAGCAGCCACGGAGAGACCCAGTACTTC	CASSHGETQYF
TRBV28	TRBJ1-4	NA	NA	TGTGCCAGCAATCATCTCGACGGCGGCGGTGAAAAACTGTTTTTT	CASNHLDGGGEKLFF
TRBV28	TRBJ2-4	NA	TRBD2	TGTGCCAGCAGCCTATCCCCGGGACTAGTTGCCAAAAACATTCAGTACTTC	CASSLSPGLVAKNIQYF
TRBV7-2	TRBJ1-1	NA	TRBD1	TGTGCCAGCAGTCGGACAGGGAAAGCTTTCTTT	CASSRTGKAFF
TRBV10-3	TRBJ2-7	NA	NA	TGTGCCCCCAACGGGGAGACTCCTCTGGACGAGCAGTACTTC	CAPNGETPLDEQYF
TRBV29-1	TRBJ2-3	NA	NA	TGCAGCGTTGAATACAGGGTTGCAGATACGCAGTATTTT	CSVEYRVADTQYF
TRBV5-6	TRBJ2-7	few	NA	TGTGCCAGCAGCTCCCTCTACGAGCAGTACTTC	CASSSLYEQYF
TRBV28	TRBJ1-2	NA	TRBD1	TGTGCCAGCGGGGACAGATATGGCTACACCTTC	CASGDRYGYTF
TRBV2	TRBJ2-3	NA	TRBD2	TGTGCCAGCAGTGAATATAAGCGGGGGACAGATACGCAGTATTTT	CASSEYKRGTDTQYF
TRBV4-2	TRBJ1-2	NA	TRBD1	TGTGCCAGCAGGGAACAGGGGGCGCGGGGCTATGGCTACACCTTC	CASREQGARGYGYTF
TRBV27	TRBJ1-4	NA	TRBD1	TGTGCCAGCAGCCACCGGACAGGGAGGGGTGAAAAACTGTTTTTT	CASSHRTGRGEKLFF
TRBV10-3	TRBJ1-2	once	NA	TGTGCCATCAGTCCTGAGACTGGGAACTATGGCTACACCTTC	CAISPETGNYGYTF
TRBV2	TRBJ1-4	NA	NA	TGTGCCAGCAAAGACAGCCCGGCCGATGAAAAACTGTTTTTT	CASKDSPADEKLFF
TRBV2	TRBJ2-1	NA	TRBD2	TGTGCCAGCAGGTGGGGGCTAGCGGGAATAAGAGAGCAGTTCTTC	CASRWGLAGIREQFF
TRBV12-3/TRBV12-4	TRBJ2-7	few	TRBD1	TGTGCCAGCAGTCCAGACAGGGGCTGGGAGCAGTACTTC	CASSPDRGWEQYF
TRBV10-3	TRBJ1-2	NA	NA	TGTGCCATCAGTCCGGGTCTAGGGGCCCCCCTTGGCTACACCTTC	CAISPGLGAPLGYTF
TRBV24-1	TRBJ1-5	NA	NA	TGTGCCACCAGTGATTTGCCCCCCTCAAGTCGTGGGGCTGGGCAGCCCCAGCATTTT	CATSDLPPSSRGAGQPQHF
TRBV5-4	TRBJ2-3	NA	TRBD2	TGTGCCAGCAAGTCCGTTGTAGCGGGAAGAGATACGCAGTATTTT	CASKSVVAGRDTQYF
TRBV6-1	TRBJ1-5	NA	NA	TGTGCCAGCAGTGAAAGACACAGCAATCAGCCCCAGCATTTT	CASSERHSNQPQHF
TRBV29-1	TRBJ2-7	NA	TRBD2	TGCAGCGTTGAATTAGCGGGAAGGAACGAGCAGTACTTC	CSVELAGRNEQYF
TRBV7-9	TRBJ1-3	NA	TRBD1	TGTGCCAGCAGCACCCCCCAGACAGGGGGAAACACCATATATTTT	CASSTPQTGGNTIYF
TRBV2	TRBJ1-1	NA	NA	TGTGCCAGCAGTGATTCGGACACTGAAGCTTTCTTT	CASSDSDTEAFF
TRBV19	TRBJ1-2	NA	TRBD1	TGTGCCAGTAGTACGCGACAGGGGGATGGCTACACCTTC	CASSTRQGDGYTF
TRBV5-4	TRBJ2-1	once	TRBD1	TGTGCCCACGCCCAGGGGGCCTTTCCAGAGAATGAGCAGTTCTTC	CAHAQGAFPENEQFF
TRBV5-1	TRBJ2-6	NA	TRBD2	TGCGCCAGCAGCTTGGTGGGAGGGACCCACGCCTCTGGGGCCAACGTCCTGACTTTC	CASSLVGGTHASGANVLTF
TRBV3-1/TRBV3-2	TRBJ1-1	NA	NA	TGTGCCAGCAGCCAACGGCTACGGGACACTGAAGCTTTCTTT	CASSQRLRDTEAFF
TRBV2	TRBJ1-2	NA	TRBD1	TGTGCCAGCAGGGGTCCCTCCGGACAGGCGCCCTATGGCTACACCTTC	CASRGPSGQAPYGYTF
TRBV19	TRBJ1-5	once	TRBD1	TGTGCCAGTAGTACCGGGACAGGGTACAATCAGCCCCAGCATTTT	CASSTGTGYNQPQHF
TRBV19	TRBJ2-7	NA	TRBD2	TGTGCCAGTAGTATAGATTCACTAGCGGGACTCCCCTACGAGCAGTACTTC	CASSIDSLAGLPYEQYF
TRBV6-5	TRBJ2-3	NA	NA	TGTGCCAGCAGTTACGACCCGGGGAGCACAGATACGCAGTATTTT	CASSYDPGSTDTQYF
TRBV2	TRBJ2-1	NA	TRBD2	TGTGCCAGCAGCGGGGGACTAGCGGTGCGCAATGAGCAGTTCTTC	CASSGGLAVRNEQFF
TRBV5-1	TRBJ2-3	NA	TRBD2	TGCGCCAGCAGCCAAACTAGCGGGAGTGCAGATACGCAGTATTTT	CASSQTSGSADTQYF
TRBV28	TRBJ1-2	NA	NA	TGTGCCAGCAGACAGGGAAACTATGGCTACACCTTC	CASRQGNYGYTF
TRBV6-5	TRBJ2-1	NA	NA	TGTGCCAGCAGTCGAACAGAAAGCTCCTACAATGAGCAGTTCTTC	CASSRTESSYNEQFF
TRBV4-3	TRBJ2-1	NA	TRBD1	TGCGCCAGCAGCCCCACCCCGGGACAGGGCTTCAATGAGCAGTTCTTC	CASSPTPGQGFNEQFF
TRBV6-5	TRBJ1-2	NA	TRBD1	TGTGCCAGCAGACGGACAGGGAACTATGGCTACACCTTC	CASRRTGNYGYTF
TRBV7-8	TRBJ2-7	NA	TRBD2	TGTGCCAGCAGCCCGTGGGCCGGGAGGGAGCAGTACTTC	CASSPWAGREQYF